This TCR beta chain stems from a study of blood T cells in healthy people across ages. Through a sample-barcoded 5' primer and a J-beta primer mix, a second PCR was run for roughly 6 to 11 cycles. MiXCR, applied by TCRdb to the 5' RACE reads, yields one record per CDR3 protein. The table has hundreds of thousands of distinct CDR3 sequences, 20% to 30% seen once. PBMCs were isolated at a quantity of at least 6 million per sample. These data also formed part of another study, on T cells of mothers and their children. That source notes: From each mother came over 9 million TCR beta CDR3 reads, and from each child came roughly 2.9 million.

This clonotype was sampled from a boy between 10 and 17 years old in good health. The material sequenced was blood.

CDR3 sequence: CATSRDLIGGKGNTEAFF. In DNA, the CDR3 is TGTGCCACCAGCAGAGATCTGATTGGGGGTAAGGGGAACACTGAAGCTTTCTTT. The gene calls are TRBV15 and TRBJ1-1; perhaps TRBD1 as D (5 bases). The CDR3 totals 18 residues. Germline V gene lookup returns CDR1 LNHNV and CDR2 YYDKDF (reference sequence). V was pared by 0 bases and J by 1 base, with 18 bases between.